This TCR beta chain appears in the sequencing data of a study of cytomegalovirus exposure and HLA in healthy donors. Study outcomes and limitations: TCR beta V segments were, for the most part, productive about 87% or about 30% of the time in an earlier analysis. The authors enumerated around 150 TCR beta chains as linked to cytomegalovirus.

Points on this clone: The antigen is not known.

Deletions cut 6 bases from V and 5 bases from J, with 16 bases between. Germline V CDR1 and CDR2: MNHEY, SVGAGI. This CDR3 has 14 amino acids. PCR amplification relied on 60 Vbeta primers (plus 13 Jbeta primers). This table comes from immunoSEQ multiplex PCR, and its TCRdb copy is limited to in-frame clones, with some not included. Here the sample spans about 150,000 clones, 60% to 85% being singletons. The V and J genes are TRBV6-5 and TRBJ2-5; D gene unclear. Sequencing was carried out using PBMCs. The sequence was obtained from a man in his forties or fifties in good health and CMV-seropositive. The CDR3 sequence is CASSRVLPPETQYF. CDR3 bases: TGTGCCAGCAGCCGGGTCCTCCCGCCGGAGACCCAGTACTTC.